This is a list of T cell receptor beta chains from one sample in a study of cytomegalovirus exposure and HLA in healthy donors. Clones were sequenced by immunoSEQ multiplex PCR, and TCRdb holds only the in-frame ones, with some missing. The sample shows approximately 150,000 clones, over 70% of them seen only once. What was sequenced was PBMCs. The source of these receptors is a woman in her 40s in good health and CMV-seropositive. The CDR3 runs from the conserved cysteine through the conserved F or W. D genes are given only for firm matches. Rows give clone size only sometimes, using once, few, many, or a class for an expanded clone.

J gene	clone size	V gene	D gene	CDR3 DNA	CDR3 protein
TRBJ1-2	NA	TRBV11-2	NA	TGTGCCAGCAGCCCGACGATGGGGGCGAACTATGGCTACACCTTC	CASSPTMGANYGYTF
TRBJ2-2	NA	TRBV7-8	NA	TGTGCCAGCAGCTTATTGCGGGCAGGGAACACCGGGGAGCTGTTTTTT	CASSLLRAGNTGELFF
TRBJ1-4	NA	TRBV6-5	NA	TGTGCCAGCAGTACTCGCCGCACTAATGAAAAACTGTTTTTT	CASSTRRTNEKLFF
TRBJ2-2	NA	TRBV5-1	NA	TGCGCCAGCAGCATAACAGGGAAGAACGACGGGGAGCTGTTTTTT	CASSITGKNDGELFF
TRBJ1-1	NA	TRBV9	TRBD1	TGTGCCAGCAGGAAAATACCGGGACAGGACATATTGAACACTGAAGCTTTCTTT	CASRKIPGQDILNTEAFF
TRBJ2-1	NA	TRBV29-1	NA	TGCAGCGTTTCCAGACAGCTTAGCTCCTACAATGAGCAGTTCTTC	CSVSRQLSSYNEQFF
TRBJ1-1	NA	TRBV6-5	TRBD1	TGTGCCAGCAGTGACGGACAGGGCGACACTGAAGCTTTCTTT	CASSDGQGDTEAFF
TRBJ2-7	NA	TRBV27	NA	TGTGCCAGCAGCCGAGAGAGGATTAGGGAGCAGTACTTC	CASSRERIREQYF
TRBJ2-6	NA	TRBV27	NA	TGTGCCAGCAGTTCTACAGGTCCCTCTGGGGCCAACGTCCTGACTTTC	CASSSTGPSGANVLTF
TRBJ2-5	few	TRBV11-3	NA	TGTGCCAGCAGCTTAGGGGGTCTAGCGTCCGAGACCCAGTACTTC	CASSLGGLASETQYF
TRBJ1-1	once	TRBV6-1	NA	TGTGCCAGCAGTCCACAGAACACTGAAGCTTTCTTT	CASSPQNTEAFF
TRBJ1-4	once	TRBV5-1	TRBD1	TGCGCCAGCAGCTTGGTGGCAGGGGGAGGCGAAAAACTGTTTTTT	CASSLVAGGGEKLFF
TRBJ1-1	NA	TRBV10-3	TRBD1	TGTGCCATCAGTGCCACAGGGGGCATTGGTGAAGCTTTCTTT	CAISATGGIGEAFF
TRBJ2-7	NA	TRBV9	TRBD1	TGTGCCAGCAGCCCTGGGGACAGGGGGCTCAAGCAGTACTTC	CASSPGDRGLKQYF
TRBJ1-1	NA	TRBV5-4	TRBD1	TGTGCCAGCAGCTTGTCTCCCCGAGGGACAGGGCGTGAAGCTTTCTTT	CASSLSPRGTGREAFF
TRBJ1-1	few	TRBV2	NA	TGTGCCAGCAGTGAATTAGGAGTAGTAATGAACACTGAAGCTTTCTTT	CASSELGVVMNTEAFF
TRBJ2-2	NA	TRBV28	NA	TGTGCCAGCATTGGGGGCAGGGTACGTGTGAACACCGGGGAGCTGTTTTTT	CASIGGRVRVNTGELFF
TRBJ1-3	NA	TRBV28	NA	TGTGCCAGCAGTTTATCCGGAGACACCATATATTTT	CASSLSGDTIYF
TRBJ1-4	NA	TRBV5-1	NA	TGCGCCAGCAGCTTGAACCTAGAGAAGGAAAAACTGTTTTTT	CASSLNLEKEKLFF
TRBJ1-3	NA	TRBV5-1	NA	TGCGCCAGCAGACCTACAGGGTCGTTCTCTGGAAACACCATATATTTT	CASRPTGSFSGNTIYF
TRBJ1-1	NA	TRBV25-1	TRBD1	TGTGCCAGCCGCACAGGGGGACACACTGAAGCTTTCTTT	CASRTGGHTEAFF
TRBJ2-7	NA	TRBV14	NA	TGTGCCAGCAGCCAAGATCGTTTGTTGGCGGACAGACGCTACGAGCAGTACTTC	CASSQDRLLADRRYEQYF
TRBJ2-7	NA	TRBV5-1	TRBD1	TGCGCCAGCAGCTTCGGACAGGGGGCGAACGAGCAGTACTTC	CASSFGQGANEQYF